This T cell receptor beta chain comes out of a study of blood T cells in healthy people across ages (dated by TCRdb to about 2015). Regarding the study in general: In model experiments, template switching captured roughly one uniquely barcoded TCR beta cDNA molecule for every two T cells. To avoid experimental bias, donors of different ages were distributed randomly across sequencing lanes. Using deep sequencing normalized with unique cDNA molecular identifiers, the study measured how TCR beta repertoire diversity changes with age. Donors were grouped into four age groups: young (average roughly 17 years), middle-aged (about 38), aged (around 60) and long-lived (about 90). For two donors (one aged 18 to 30 and one aged 80 or older), the study analyzed two additional independent replicas of 1 million unique cDNA reads from the same blood draw. Overall study results and their limits: Because profiling used bulk unsorted PBMCs, naive and antigen-experienced compartments could not be compared conclusively. Estimates of total diversity based on one million sequenced T cells were regarded as lower bounds and as underestimates. Donor CMV infection status was unknown, potentially confounding age-related changes in expanded clonotypes. The long-lived group showed more naive CD4+ T cells, fewer expanded clones and increased TCR diversity than the aged group, suggesting age selection. As age increased, observed TCR beta diversity per million T cells dropped in a roughly linear way, and a significant reduction was already evident by age 40. The percentage of naive T cells measured by flow cytometry correlated strongly with observed TCR beta diversity.

The 39 donors, aged about 6 to 95 years, were systemically healthy Caucasian individuals from Russia. Ten milliliters of peripheral blood were collected from each donor into EDTA-treated Vacutainer tubes. Ficoll-Paque density-gradient centrifugation was used to isolate PBMCs, with at least 6.5 million per sample. Trizol reagent was used to extract total RNA from the PBMCs, yielding at least 5.5 micrograms per sample. Naive CD45RAhigh/CD27high T cell percentages were measured by flow cytometry on a PBMC aliquot from every donor. For this chain, trimming is 0 bases at the V end and 3 bases at the J end, and the number of junction bases without a gene match is 6. The CDR3 contains 16 residues, cysteine and phenylalanine counted. Left in the record is the CDR3 DNA by itself, 48 bases read in frame from the first base. From a lookup of the germline V gene, CDR1 and CDR2 are SGHDT and YYEEEE. Receptors were amplified or captured by 5' RACE. Sequencer: Illumina HiSeq 2500. The second PCR ran for roughly 7 to 12 cycles and used a J-beta primer mix along with a sample-barcoded 5' primer. A template-switch 5' adaptor carrying 12 random nucleotides introduced a unique molecular identifier onto each TCR beta cDNA molecule. Each sample yielded at least 3 million CDR3-containing paired-end reads. All of the RNA was converted into first-strand cDNA using the Mint cDNA synthesis kit, with a TRBC-specific oligonucleotide serving as the primer. All cDNA was treated with uracil-DNA glycosylase and then went through a first 18-cycle PCR with the universal primers M1SS and BC2_uni_R. Per the original workflow: For normalization, 1 million high-quality reads were randomly selected from each sample, with every read carrying a distinct molecular identifier. Reads with shared molecular identifiers were discarded instead of being binned into consensus sequences. MiTCR, set to a Q25 quality threshold and the strictest error-elimination algorithm, was used for CDR3 identification, clonotype clustering and error correction. A nonparametric unseen species model with Euler transformation was used to estimate lower-bound total TCR beta diversity. Clones were called with MiXCR by TCRdb after fastp trimmed the public reads at Q25, and only in-frame beta chains were retained. Each record represents a unique CDR3 protein, reported with the most common genes and DNA among its rows. TCRdb, not the original authors, processed these V and J calls. The sample includes about 1,400,000 distinct CDR3 sequences, with 42% observed a single time. 7.9% of the sample is taken by the ten largest.

In the case of this clonotype: Its antigen remains undetermined. No much larger clonotype is one base removed from it; base qualities were not supplied.

The receptor's source is a woman younger than 35 in good health. Recombination connected TRBV5-6 to TRBJ2-5; 9 bases in the middle match TRBD2. Sequencing input: blood. The CDR3 in this case is CASSLGLASGEETQYF. In nucleotide form, the sequence is TGTGCCAGCAGCTTGGGATTGGCTAGCGGGGAAGAGACCCAGTACTTC.